This entry lists 27 T cell receptor beta chains sequenced from one sample in a study of Ad26.COV2.S vaccination and SARS-CoV-2 variants. Sequencing used immunoSEQ multiplex PCR; TCRdb keeps in-frame clones, though not all of them. The data contain 300,000 to 400,000 clones, about 92% of them singletons. This material consisted of peripheral blood, taken after recovery from COVID-19. Receptors originate from a human donor who had recovered from COVID-19.

This sequence joins TRBV29-1 and TRBJ2-2, with D perhaps matching TRBD2 (5 bases). The CDR3 covers 12 residues. Germline V lookup: CDR1 SQVTM, CDR2 ANQGSEA. Trimming shortened V by 7 bases and J by 4 bases, and 10 bases separated the two germline ends. CDR3 loop: CSGTRSTGELFF. DNA of the CDR3: TGCAGCGGTACTAGATCCACCGGGGAGCTGTTTTTT.

The J gene is TRBJ2-5, the V gene TRBV5-1, with no clear D. Per the germline V gene, CDR1 is SGHRS and CDR2 is YFSETQ. CDR3 length: 16 amino acids. The ends were cut back, 0 bases at V and 0 bases at J, with 12 bases in the middle. The CDR3 DNA reads TGCGCCAGCAGCTTGGCGCGACACTCGTACCAAGAGACCCAGTACTTC. Translation gives CASSLARHSYQETQYF.

This chain connects TRBV7-6 to TRBJ1-1; no clear D gene. V lost 0 bases, J lost 0 bases, and 8 bases lay in between. Germline V gives CDR1 SGHVS, CDR2 FNYEAQ. The CDR3 contains 15 residues. The CDR3 protein is CASSLAPEMNTEAFF. DNA for the CDR3: TGTGCCAGCAGCTTAGCCCCGGAGATGAACACTGAAGCTTTCTTT.

V is TRBV27 and J is TRBJ1-5; D unclear. CDR3 length: 17 residues. Germline loops: CDR1 MNHEY, CDR2 SMNVEV (reference sequence). The V end was cut by 6 bases, the J end by 4 bases, with 22 bases between. In DNA, the CDR3 is TGTGCCAGCAGCCCTGGTGTTGATGGGGTGACGAATCAGCCCCAGCATTTT. Translated, it gives CASSPGVDGVTNQPQHF.

The chain recombines TRBV27 with TRBJ2-2; D remains unclear. Trimming took off 6 bases at V and 3 bases at J, with 14 bases between the two ends. The CDR3 runs 15 residues. Looked up from germline, CDR1 is MNHEY and CDR2 is SMNVEV (reference sequence). The CDR3 protein is CASSFASTYTGELFF. The DNA of the CDR3 is TGTGCCAGCAGCTTTGCCTCAACCTACACCGGGGAGCTGTTTTTT.

This clone showed up just once. V usage is TRBV5-1 and J usage is TRBJ1-1, with a tentative D call TRBD1 (6 bases). Trimming shortened V by 3 bases and J by 0 bases, and 12 bases separated the two germline ends. The CDR3 contains 15 residues. Germline CDR1 reads SGHRS; CDR2 reads YFSETQ. CDR3 sequence (DNA): TGCGCCAGCAGCTCAGACGGACAGCTGAACACTGAAGCTTTCTTT. It encodes CASSSDGQLNTEAFF. Filled out from reference TRBV5-1 and TRBJ1-1, the complete variable domain reads KAGVTQTPRYLIKTRGQQVTLSCSPISGHRSVSWYQQTPGQGLQFLFEYFSETQRNKGNFPGRFSGRQFSNSRSEMNVSTLELGDSALYLCASSSDGQLNTEAFFGQGTRLTVV.

This clone was seen once. The chain couples TRBV6-6 to TRBJ1-4; perhaps TRBD1 as D (6 bases). The germline CDR1 and CDR2 sequences are MNHNY and SVGAGI (reference sequence). Trimming took off 0 bases at V and 5 bases at J, with 7 bases between the two ends. The CDR3 length is 14 residues. CDR3 in amino acids: CASSYSGTNEKLFF. CDR3 in DNA: TGTGCCAGCAGTTACTCCGGGACAAATGAAAAACTGTTTTTT.

The rearrangement uses TRBV4-1 and TRBJ2-3; 8 bases align to TRBD2. V lost 5 bases and J lost 1; bases outside the gene matches: 8. Germline values: CDR1 MGHRA, CDR2 YSYEKL. The CDR3 is 16 residues long. In nucleotides, the CDR3 is TGCGCCAGCAGCACCTTCTCGCGGGGGGGCACAGATACGCAGTATTTT. This encodes CASSTFSRGGTDTQYF.

CDR3 sequence (DNA): TGCAGTGCTAGTGGTGTCGTCGGGGGGCGGTTACAAGAGACCCAGTACTTC. It is translated as CSASGVVGGRLQETQYF. The chain carries TRBV20-1 and TRBJ2-5; maybe TRBD2 (7 bases). The CDR3 has 17 residues. Germline V CDR1 and CDR2: DFQATT, SNEGSKA (reference sequence). The ends were cut back, 3 bases at V and 2 bases at J, with 22 bases in the middle.

With respect to this clone: The same CDR3 can be traced to other DNA sequences in this sample. The chain has TRBV5-1 and TRBJ1-3; D gene unclear. V was clipped by 4 bases and J by 1 base, with 9 bases between them. The CDR3 covers 14 residues. The germline CDR1 and CDR2 sequences are SGHRS and YFSETQ. The CDR3 nucleotides are TGCGCCAGCAGCCCTCCGGGGTCTGGAAACACCATATATTTT. It is translated as CASSPPGSGNTIYF.

The chain links TRBV12-3 or TRBV12-4 to TRBJ1-1, with D uncertain. V was shortened by 8 bases and J by 1 base, with 11 bases between the two germline ends. CDR3 size: 13 residues. The CDR3 DNA reads as TGTGCCAGCGCCTGGCTGCCGAACACTGAAGCTTTCTTT. Residues: CASAWLPNTEAFF.

The V call is TRBV12-3 or TRBV12-4, the J call TRBJ2-7; 7 bases line up with TRBD1. J was trimmed by 7 bases and V by 3 bases; bases with no gene match: 3. CDR3 length: 12 residues. The CDR3 is CASSLTGKEQYF. CDR3 DNA sequence: TGTGCCAGCAGTTTGACAGGGAAAGAGCAGTACTTC.

This chain links TRBV4-2 with TRBJ1-1; D not certain. Between the trimmed V and J ends, which lost 1 base and 1 base, there was a span of 13 bases. The CDR3 contains 16 residues. Looked up from germline, CDR1 is LGHNA and CDR2 is YNFKEQ. The CDR3 protein is CASSQVSLLKNTEAFF. The CDR3 DNA reads TGTGCCAGCAGCCAAGTCTCCTTACTAAAGAACACTGAAGCTTTCTTT.

The V and J genes are TRBV27 and TRBJ1-2; 7 nucleotides line up with TRBD1. This CDR3 is built from 14 residues. Germline CDR1 MNHEY, CDR2 SMNVEV (reference sequence). With V trimmed by 2 bases and J by 4 bases, 4 bases remained unmatched. CDR3 sequence: CASSLTGAAYGYTF. The CDR3 coding sequence is TGTGCCAGCAGTTTAACAGGGGCAGCCTATGGCTACACCTTC.

V and J are TRBV3-1 (or the pseudogene TRBV3-2) and TRBJ1-6; no definite D call. The germline V gene encodes CDR1 LGHDT and CDR2 YNNKEL (reference sequence). V lost 4 bases and J 8 bases, leaving 15 bases between the germline ends. The CDR3 contains 15 residues. Here the CDR3 DNA reads TGTGCCAGCAGCCCCTACCTCCAGTTCGATTCACCCCTCCACTTT. This codes for CASSPYLQFDSPLHF.

This chain joins TRBV12-3 or TRBV12-4 and TRBJ2-2, with 8 bases fitting TRBD2. The CDR3 spans 12 residues. With 6 bases clipped from V and 6 bases from J, the junction kept 0 bases outside the gene matches. The CDR3: CASRRGAGELFF. The CDR3 DNA reads as TGTGCCAGCAGGCGGGGGGCCGGGGAGCTGTTTTTT.

On this clone: The sample carries other DNA sequences with the same CDR3. The chain has TRBV6-5 and TRBJ2-3; TRBD1 is a possible D gene (5 bases). V lost 6 bases, J lost 0 bases, and 10 bases lay in between. The germline V gene has CDR1 MNHEY and CDR2 SVGAGI. This CDR3 contains 14 residues. The CDR3 DNA is TGTGCCAGCAGCCGCGACAGAAGCACAGATACGCAGTATTTT. Translation gives CASSRDRSTDTQYF.

This chain links TRBV11-2 with TRBJ2-2, with no clear D. V was clipped by 0 bases and J by 7 bases, with 9 bases between them. The CDR3 is made up of 14 amino acids. Germline loops: CDR1 SGHAT, CDR2 FQNNGV. The CDR3: CASSLDPGDGELFF. The CDR3 DNA follows: TGTGCCAGCAGCTTAGATCCGGGTGACGGGGAGCTGTTTTTT.

Points on this clone: The same CDR3 is also encoded by other DNA sequences in this sample. The chain couples TRBV5-1 to TRBJ1-2; possibly TRBD1 for D (6 bases). V was clipped by 0 bases and J by 2 bases, with 8 bases between them. The CDR3 is 14 residues long. The germline V gene encodes CDR1 SGHRS and CDR2 YFSETQ. The CDR3 DNA follows: TGCGCCAGCAGCTTGGAAGGGACAAACTATGGCTACACCTTC. It yields the protein CASSLEGTNYGYTF. Complete variable domain (other parts from reference TRBV5-1 and TRBJ1-2): KAGVTQTPRYLIKTRGQQVTLSCSPISGHRSVSWYQQTPGQGLQFLFEYFSETQRNKGNFPGRFSGRQFSNSRSEMNVSTLELGDSALYLCASSLEGTNYGYTFGSGTRLTVV.

The chain carries TRBV18 and TRBJ1-5; tentatively, D is TRBD1 (6 bases). The CDR3 runs 13 residues. Trimming stripped 3 bases from V and 4 bases from J, with 7 bases between. Per germline, CDR1 KGHSH and CDR2 LQKENI. The CDR3 sequence: CASSPDRNQPQHF. DNA for the CDR3: TGTGCCAGCTCACCCGACAGGAATCAGCCCCAGCATTTT.

The chain uses TRBV7-9 and TRBJ2-3; a possible D gene is TRBD1 (6 bases). The CDR3 spans 16 residues. Germline lookup yields CDR1 SEHNR and CDR2 FQNEAQ (reference sequence). The V end was cut by 3 bases, the J end by 6 bases, with 19 bases between. In nucleotides, the CDR3 is TGTGCCAGCAGCTTCGGGGACACTCATGTCGGGGATACGCAGTATTTT. This codes for CASSFGDTHVGDTQYF.

The chain couples TRBV5-6 to TRBJ1-5, with TRBD1 identical over 7 bases. CDR3 length: 15 residues. The germline V gene has CDR1 SGHDT and CDR2 YYEEEE. V shed 0 bases and J 4 bases; nucleotides not matched to a gene: 4. The CDR3 region has the DNA TGTGCCAGCAGCTTGGCCCCGGGACAGAATCAGCCCCAGCATTTT. Amino acid sequence: CASSLAPGQNQPQHF.

The chain links TRBV7-2 to TRBJ1-1, with D uncertain. Trimming pared 4 bases from V and 1 base from J, leaving 10 bases between. This CDR3 spans 14 amino acids. From germline, CDR1 is SGHTA and CDR2 FQGNSA. CDR3 DNA sequence: TGTGCCAGCAGCTCAAACCGGGAGAACACTGAAGCTTTCTTT. This translates into CASSSNRENTEAFF. The full variable domain, rest sourced from reference TRBV7-2 and TRBJ1-1, is GAGVSQSPSNKVTEKGKDVELRCDPISGHTALYWYRQSLGQGLEFLIYFQGNSAPDKSGLPSDRFSAERTGGSVSTLTIQRTQQEDSAVYLCASSSNRENTEAFFGQGTRLTVV.

The rearrangement links TRBV2 to TRBJ1-5; D gene unclear. The CDR3 runs 14 residues. Germline CDR1 reads SNHLY; CDR2 reads FYNNEI. The V end was cut by 7 bases, the J end by 7 bases, with 17 bases between. The CDR3 region is CASTALGVFQPQHF. The CDR3 DNA reads TGTGCCAGCACCGCCCTCGGGGTGTTCCAGCCCCAGCATTTT.

This clone was picked up one time. V gene TRBV5-1 combines with J gene TRBJ1-2; D unclear. V lost 3 bases, J lost 2 bases, and 8 bases lay in between. This CDR3 contains 13 residues. Per the germline V gene, CDR1 is SGHRS and CDR2 is YFSETQ. The DNA for the CDR3 is TGCGCCAGCAGCTATGGGTTAAACTATGGCTACACCTTC. Translation: CASSYGLNYGYTF.

The chain links TRBV19 to TRBJ1-3; D remains unclear. The germline V gene encodes CDR1 LNHDA and CDR2 SQIVND (reference sequence). CDR3 length equals 15 residues. V lost 3 bases to trimming and J lost 4 bases, with 13 bases between them. CDR3 loop: CASSMDPTWGNTIYF. As DNA, the CDR3 is TGTGCCAGTAGTATGGACCCAACATGGGGAAACACCATATATTTT.

The rearrangement joins TRBV14 to TRBJ1-6; D might be TRBD1 (5 bases). Germline loops: CDR1 SGHDN, CDR2 FVKESK. V was pared by 1 base and J by 10 bases, with 14 bases between. CDR3 size: 15 residues. The CDR3 region has the DNA TGTGCCAGCAGCCAAGTTGGGGCAGGGAGCTCACCCCTCCACTTT. As protein: CASSQVGAGSSPLHF.